These 24 T cell receptor beta chains came from one sample sequenced in a study of shared clonotypes between healthy human individuals. The method was immunoSEQ multiplex PCR; TCRdb's version includes in-frame clones alone and lacks a portion of them. The sample includes millions of clones, roughly 95% of them seen just once. Naivety among CD8 cells was defined by CD45RO negativity and positive CCR7 selection, thereby excluding terminally differentiated effector memory CD45RA+ cells. The sequenced material came from naive CD8+ T cells sorted from blood. The source of these receptors is a man younger than 35 in good health.

The chain recombines TRBV13 with TRBJ2-3; 7 bases align to TRBD1. This CDR3 spans 14 amino acids. The J segment lost 5 bases and the V segment lost 5 bases, leaving 7 bases of the junction unmatched. CDR1 PRHDT and CDR2 FYEKMQ come from the germline V gene (reference sequence). In DNA form, the CDR3 reads TGTGCCAGCAGCCCCGACAGGGAGATAGATACGCAGTATTTT. It is translated as CASSPDREIDTQYF.

The rearrangement uses TRBV6-1 and TRBJ2-7; D tentatively reads TRBD1 or TRBD2 (5 bases each). The CDR3 runs 16 residues. The V gene lost 2 bases and the J gene lost 0 bases, with 14 bases spanning the gap. Germline V CDR1 and CDR2: MNHNS, SASEGT. The CDR3 spells CASSEPVGTHSYEQYF. The CDR3 DNA reads TGTGCCAGCAGTGAACCGGTGGGGACCCACTCCTACGAGCAGTACTTC.

This clone came up once. V usage is TRBV13 and J usage is TRBJ2-3; the match to TRBD1 covers 7 bases. CDR3 length: 18 amino acids. The germline gives CDR1 PRHDT, CDR2 FYEKMQ (reference sequence). J lost 3 bases, V lost 5 bases, and 17 bases had no gene match. In nucleotides, the CDR3 is TGTGCCAGCAGCCGTCTCACAGGGGCATTCGGCCCAACAGATACGCAGTATTTT. It is translated as CASSRLTGAFGPTDTQYF.

The V gene is TRBV7-6, the J gene TRBJ2-3; 10 nucleotides agree with TRBD2. CDR3 length equals 15 residues. Germline assignment: CDR1 SGHVS and CDR2 FNYEAQ. J gave up 5 bases and V 5 bases, and 7 bases lay outside the gene matches. The CDR3 loop reads CASSRPGTSEDTQYF. As DNA, the CDR3 is TGTGCCAGCAGCCGCCCAGGGACTAGCGAAGATACGCAGTATTTT.

The chain links TRBV4-1 to TRBJ1-1; unclear D gene. This CDR3 is built from 12 residues. From germline, CDR1 is MGHRA and CDR2 YSYEKL. V shed 4 bases and J shed 8 bases, with 11 bases lying between them. CDR3 in DNA: TGCGCCAGCAGCCCCGGGCACCGAGAAGCTTTCTTT. It is translated as CASSPGHREAFF.

This chain uses TRBV15 with TRBJ2-7; no definite D call. This CDR3 has 15 amino acids. Per germline, CDR1 LNHNV and CDR2 YYDKDF (reference sequence). Trimming stripped 2 bases from V and 4 bases from J, with 15 bases between. The CDR3 nucleotides read TGTGCCACCAGCAGATCTCTGCCGGCGACTTACGAGCAGTACTTC. Translating it yields CATSRSLPATYEQYF. Using reference TRBV15 and TRBJ2-7 for the parts outside the CDR3, the full variable domain is DAMVIQNPRYQVTQFGKPVTLSCSQTLNHNVMYWYQQKSSQAPKLLFHYYDKDFNNEADTPDNFQSRRPNTSFCFLDIRSPGLGDTAMYLCATSRSLPATYEQYFGPGTRLTVT.

The chain links TRBV6-5 to TRBJ2-5; D is unresolved. This CDR3 has 14 amino acids. Germline values: CDR1 MNHEY, CDR2 SVGAGI. The ends were cut back, 7 bases at V and 0 bases at J, with 12 bases in the middle. The CDR3 spells CASTSTPYQETQYF. CDR3 nucleotide sequence: TGTGCCAGCACCTCCACTCCGTACCAAGAGACCCAGTACTTC.

The chain employs TRBV27 and TRBJ2-1, with 8 bases lining up with TRBD1. Germline trimming cut 5 bases from V and 8 bases from J; bases unmatched to any gene: 5. Germline V gene sequence: CDR1 MNHEY, CDR2 SMNVEV (reference sequence). CDR3 length equals 13 residues. CDR3 sequence: CASSGTGAYEQFF. The CDR3 DNA follows: TGTGCCAGCAGTGGGACAGGAGCGTATGAGCAGTTCTTC.

This clone showed up just once. The chain joins TRBV4-1 to TRBJ2-1; possibly TRBD2 for D (5 bases). CDR1 and CDR2 from the germline V gene are MGHRA and YSYEKL. The CDR3 sequence is 17 residues long. V lost 5 bases and J 0 bases, leaving 17 bases between the germline ends. This CDR3 reads CASSYPLWEHSYNEQFF. CDR3 bases: TGCGCCAGCAGCTACCCCCTGTGGGAGCACTCCTACAATGAGCAGTTCTTC.

CDR3 nucleotides: TGTGCCAGCAGCTCCTTCCTCGAGCAGTACTTC. This translates into CASSSFLEQYF. The chain uses TRBV5-6 and TRBJ2-7; no clear D gene. Germline CDR1 and CDR2: SGHDT and YYEEEE. The CDR3 sequence is 11 residues long. V shed 3 bases and J shed 6 bases, with 7 bases lying between them.

This sequence joins TRBV10-2 and TRBJ1-3; no clear D gene. Trimming left V 2 bases short and J 2 bases short, with 7 bases between. This CDR3 is 14 amino acids long. Germline V gene data show CDR1 as WSHSY and CDR2 as SAAADI. CDR3: CASSEKTPGNTIYF. CDR3 in DNA: TGCGCCAGCAGTGAGAAGACCCCTGGAAACACCATATATTTT.

The chain links TRBV7-9 to TRBJ1-4; D is uncertain. Trimming removed 1 base from V and 5 bases from J, with 17 bases in between. In germline, CDR1 is SEHNR, CDR2 FQNEAQ (reference sequence). The CDR3 is 17 amino acids. The DNA for the CDR3 is TGTGCCAGCAGCTTAGGTCAGTTAACCCGATCAAATGAAAAACTGTTTTTT. Translation gives CASSLGQLTRSNEKLFF.

This rearrangement joins TRBV6-5 to TRBJ1-5; D gene uncertain. The CDR3 totals 13 residues. Germline CDR1 MNHEY, CDR2 SVGAGI. V lost 2 bases, J lost 8 bases, and 10 bases lay in between. CDR3 region: CASSYAEAKPQHF. The CDR3 coding sequence is TGTGCCAGCAGTTACGCGGAAGCGAAGCCCCAGCATTTT.

The chain's CDR3 is CASSQGKTSALMTYEQYF. CDR3 DNA: TGCGCCAGCAGCCAAGGGAAGACTAGCGCGCTAATGACCTACGAGCAGTACTTC. The chain joins TRBV4-3 to TRBJ2-7; TRBD2 aligns across 8 bases. This CDR3 spans 18 amino acids. Looked up from germline, CDR1 is LGHNA and CDR2 is YSLEER. J was trimmed by 2 bases and V by 1 base; bases with no gene match: 13.

Note on this clone: Other DNA sequences in this sample translate to the same CDR3. The chain carries TRBV19 and TRBJ2-7; a weak D match, TRBD1 (6 bases). Germline V gives CDR1 LNHDA, CDR2 SQIVND (reference sequence). The V gene lost 2 bases and the J gene lost 3 bases, with 8 bases spanning the gap. The CDR3 has 13 residues. CDR3 amino acids: CASSITGNYEQYF. The CDR3 DNA reads as TGTGCCAGTAGTATAACAGGGAACTACGAGCAGTACTTC.

The rearrangement links TRBV4-1 to TRBJ2-3, with TRBD1 identical over 11 bases. J lost 5 bases, V lost 4 bases, and 5 bases had no gene match. The germline V gene has CDR1 MGHRA and CDR2 YSYEKL. This CDR3 is 15 amino acids long. CDR3 DNA sequence: TGCGCCAGCAGCCCCGGGACAGGGGGGATAGATACGCAGTATTTT. Translation gives CASSPGTGGIDTQYF.

Remarks on this clone: The sample contains more than one DNA sequence encoding this CDR3. The CDR3 protein is CSARSSYEQYF. The CDR3 DNA sequence: TGCAGTGCTAGGAGCTCCTACGAGCAGTACTTC. The V call is TRBV20-1, the J call TRBJ2-7; no reliable D call. From germline, CDR1 is DFQATT and CDR2 SNEGSKA (reference sequence). The CDR3 is 11 residues long. V dropped 3 bases and J dropped 0 bases, with 3 bases sitting between them.

For the CDR3, the DNA is TGTGCCAGCAGCCCTGTTCGACAATTCTACGAGCAGTACTTC. This sequence encodes CASSPVRQFYEQYF. The V gene is TRBV7-2, the J gene TRBJ2-7; D not certain. V lost 5 bases, J lost 3 bases, and 14 bases lay in between. CDR1 SGHTA and CDR2 FQGNSA come from the germline V gene. CDR3 length equals 14 residues.

The chain combines TRBV6-6 with TRBJ2-5; D might be TRBD1 or TRBD2, each matching 5 bases. CDR1 and CDR2 (germline): MNHNY, SVGAGI (reference sequence). CDR3 length: 13 residues. The V gene lost 6 bases and the J gene lost 2 bases, with 10 bases spanning the gap. The chain's CDR3 is CASRRGRQETQYF. The CDR3 nucleotides are TGTGCCAGCAGGAGGGGTAGGCAAGAGACCCAGTACTTC.

Here the CDR3 reads CASSLQGARQPQHF. The DNA of the CDR3 is TGTGCCAGCAGCTTACAGGGGGCGAGGCAGCCCCAGCATTTT. The chain recombines TRBV5-6 with TRBJ1-5, with 9 bases aligning to TRBD1. With V trimmed by 2 bases and J by 7 bases, 4 bases remained unmatched. CDR1 SGHDT and CDR2 YYEEEE come from the germline V gene. The CDR3 is 14 residues long.

The V and J genes are TRBV5-5 and TRBJ1-6; a weak D match, TRBD1 (6 bases). The V end was cut by 3 bases, the J end by 8 bases, with 18 bases between. Germline CDR1 is SGHKS and CDR2 is YYEKEE (reference sequence). There are 16 residues in the CDR3. The CDR3 nucleotides read TGTGCCAGCAGCTCTCCAACAGGGTTGGGCGATTCACCCCTCCACTTT. This sequence encodes CASSSPTGLGDSPLHF.

The V gene is TRBV4-1, the J gene TRBJ2-2; 8 bases fit TRBD2. Per the germline V gene, CDR1 is MGHRA and CDR2 is YSYEKL. V gave up 1 base and J gave up 9 bases; unmatched junction bases: 10. CDR3 length: 16 amino acids. The CDR3 loop is CASSQGLGGDFRELFF. For the CDR3, the DNA is TGCGCCAGCAGCCAAGGGCTCGGGGGGGACTTCCGGGAGCTGTTTTTT.

This chain links TRBV7-6 with TRBJ2-3; 9 bases are a match to TRBD2. The CDR3 runs to 18 residues. V was pared by 1 base and J by 0 bases, with 8 bases of the junction left unmatched. Germline V gene sequence: CDR1 SGHVS, CDR2 FNYEAQ. The CDR3 region is CASSLGLAGPSSTDTQYF. In nucleotides, the CDR3 is TGTGCCAGCAGCTTAGGGCTAGCGGGACCTTCTAGCACAGATACGCAGTATTTT. The full variable domain, with the rest looked up from reference TRBV7-6 and TRBJ2-3, is GAGVSQSPRYKVTKRGQDVALRCDPISGHVSLYWYRQALGQGPEFLTYFNYEAQQDKSGLPNDRFSAERPEGSISTLTIQRTEQRDSAMYRCASSLGLAGPSSTDTQYFGPGTRLTVL.

The V and J genes are TRBV4-3 and TRBJ2-7; 10 bases agree with TRBD1. This CDR3 region has 16 residues. Germline-derived CDR1 and CDR2 are LGHNA and YSLEER. V trimming: 1 base; J trimming: 3 bases; junction bases outside the gene matches: 6. The CDR3 coding sequence is TGCGCCAGCAGCCAAGGTGCGACAGGGGGCCTCTACGAGCAGTACTTC. Translated: CASSQGATGGLYEQYF.